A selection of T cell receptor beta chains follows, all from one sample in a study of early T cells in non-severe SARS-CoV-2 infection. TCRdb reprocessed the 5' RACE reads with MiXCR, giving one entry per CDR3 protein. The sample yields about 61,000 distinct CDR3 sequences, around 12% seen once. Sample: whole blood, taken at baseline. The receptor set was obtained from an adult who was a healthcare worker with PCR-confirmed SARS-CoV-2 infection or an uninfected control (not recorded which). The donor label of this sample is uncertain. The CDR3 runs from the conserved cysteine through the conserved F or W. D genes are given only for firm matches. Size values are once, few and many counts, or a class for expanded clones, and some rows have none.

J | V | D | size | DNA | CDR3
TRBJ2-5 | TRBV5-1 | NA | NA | TGCGCCAGCAGCTTAAGTAACAGGCAAGAGACCCAGTACTTC | CASSLSNRQETQYF
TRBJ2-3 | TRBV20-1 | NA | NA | TGCAGTGCTAGAGTGGAAGGAGATACGCAGTATTTT | CSARVEGDTQYF
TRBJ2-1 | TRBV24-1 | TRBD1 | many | TGTGCCACCAGCGGACAGGGGGGCGATAATGAGCAGTTCTTC | CATSGQGGDNEQFF
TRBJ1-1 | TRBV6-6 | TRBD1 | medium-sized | TGTGCCAGCAGTTACACCGGACAGGCTTCTGAAGCTTTCTTT | CASSYTGQASEAFF
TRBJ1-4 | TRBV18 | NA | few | TGTGCCAGCTCACCACAACGGGACCCGGGGGATGAAAAACTGTTTTTT | CASSPQRDPGDEKLFF
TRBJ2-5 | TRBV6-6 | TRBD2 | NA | TGTGCCAGCAGTTACCTACTATCGAACGGGGGGGCCTACGGGACCCAGTACTTC | CASSYLLSNGGAYGTQYF
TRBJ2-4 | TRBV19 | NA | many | TGTGCCAGTAGTCAACAGGGCTGGAACATTCAGTACTTC | CASSQQGWNIQYF
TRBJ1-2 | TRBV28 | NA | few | TGTGCCAGCAGTCAGACGGCCTATGGCTACACCTTC | CASSQTAYGYTF
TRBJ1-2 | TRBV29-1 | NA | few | TGCAGCGTTGCTGGGCAGGGCAGGAATCTTGGCTACACCTTC | CSVAGQGRNLGYTF
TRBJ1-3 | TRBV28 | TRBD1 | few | TGTGCCAGCATTGGGGACAGTACCTCTGGAAACACCATATATTTT | CASIGDSTSGNTIYF
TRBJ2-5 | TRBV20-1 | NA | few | TGCAGTGCTAGAGAAGCGTTGGGACTTCAAGAGACCCAGTACTTC | CSAREALGLQETQYF
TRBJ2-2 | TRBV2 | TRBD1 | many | TGTGCCAGCAGTGATTTGGGACAGGGGACCGGGGAGCTGTTTTTT | CASSDLGQGTGELFF
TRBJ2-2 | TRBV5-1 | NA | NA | TGCGCCAGCAGCTTTCCGGACGGGGAGCTGTTTTTT | CASSFPDGELFF
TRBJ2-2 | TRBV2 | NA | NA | TGTGCCAGCATTTTCAGCGCGAACACCGGGGAGCTGTTTTTT | CASIFSANTGELFF
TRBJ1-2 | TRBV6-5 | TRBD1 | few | TGTGCCAGCCGCGGGACAGCCAACTATGGCTACACCTTC | CASRGTANYGYTF
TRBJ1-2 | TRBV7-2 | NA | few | TGTGCCAGCATTCGAGCCGGGTCTAGAAATGGCTACACCTTC | CASIRAGSRNGYTF
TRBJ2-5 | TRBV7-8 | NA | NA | TGTGCCAGCAGCTTATTACCGGGGCTGGAAGAGACCCAGTACTTC | CASSLLPGLEETQYF
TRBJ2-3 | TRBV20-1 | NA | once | TGCAGTGCTAGCGAGGGACCAGATACGCAGTATTTT | CSASEGPDTQYF
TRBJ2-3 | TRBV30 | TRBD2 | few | TGTGCCTGGAGTCCCGCTAGCGGGGCCACTCAAGATACGCAGTATTTT | CAWSPASGATQDTQYF
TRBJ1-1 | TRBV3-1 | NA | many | TGTGCCAGCAGCTTCCTTATGGCCACTGAAGCTTTCTTT | CASSFLMATEAFF
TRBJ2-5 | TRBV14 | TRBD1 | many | TGTGCCAGCAGCCAACTACAGGGGGCAGTTGAGACCCAGTACTTC | CASSQLQGAVETQYF
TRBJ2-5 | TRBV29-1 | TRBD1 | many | TGCAGCGTTGTGCCCGTTGCGGGACAGGGCCGTGAGACCCAGTACTTC | CSVVPVAGQGRETQYF
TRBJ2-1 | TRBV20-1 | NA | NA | TGCAGTGCTAGAGGTCCAGTATTAGGACCTCAGTTCTTC | CSARGPVLGPQFF
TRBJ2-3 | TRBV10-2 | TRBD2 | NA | TGCGCCAGCCGTATGGGAGCGGGGGTCAGCACAGATACGCAGTATTTT | CASRMGAGVSTDTQYF
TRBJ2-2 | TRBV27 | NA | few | TGTGCCAGCAGTATGTATGGGGCGAACACCGGGGAGCTGTTTTTT | CASSMYGANTGELFF
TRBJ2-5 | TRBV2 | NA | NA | TGTGCCAGCAGTCCCGACTCCTCTCAGTACTTC | CASSPDSSQYF
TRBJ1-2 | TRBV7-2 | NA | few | TGTGCCAGCAGCTTAGTAGGGACACAAACCTACACCTTC | CASSLVGTQTYTF
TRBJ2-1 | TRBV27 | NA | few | TGTGCCAGCAGTGGATCAGGGGAAAAAGGGATCAATGAGCAGTTCTTC | CASSGSGEKGINEQFF
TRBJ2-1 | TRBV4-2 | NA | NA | TGTGCCAGCAGCCAGGGGATAGGCTCCTACAATGAGCAGTTCTTC | CASSQGIGSYNEQFF
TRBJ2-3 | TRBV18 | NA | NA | TGTGCCAGCTCACAACACTGGGAGGCAGATACGCAGTATTTT | CASSQHWEADTQYF
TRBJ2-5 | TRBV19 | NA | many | TGTACCAGTAGTTTGCAGGGACGGATAGAGACCCAGTACTTC | CTSSLQGRIETQYF
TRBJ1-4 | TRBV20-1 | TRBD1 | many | TGCAGTGCTAGTTCGACAGGGGGCCGGATTGAAAAACTGTTTTTT | CSASSTGGRIEKLFF
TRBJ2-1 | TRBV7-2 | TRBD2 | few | TGTGCCAGCAGCTTAGCCGGGACTAGGACGAACAATGAGCAGTTCTTC | CASSLAGTRTNNEQFF
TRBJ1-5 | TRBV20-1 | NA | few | TGCAGTGCTAGAGATGCGGGGGCCTATAGCAATCAGCCCCAGCATTTT | CSARDAGAYSNQPQHF
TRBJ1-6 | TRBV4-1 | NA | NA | TGCGCCAGCAGCCAGGGGATCTGGCCTCTCCACTTT | CASSQGIWPLHF
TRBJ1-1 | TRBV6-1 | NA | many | TGTGCCAGCAGTGAAAGGGGTGCGAGGGCTGAAGCTTTCTTT | CASSERGARAEAFF
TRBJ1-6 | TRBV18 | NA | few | TGTGCCAGCTCACCGGGGCGGGGCCGGGAATCACCCCTCCACTTT | CASSPGRGRESPLHF
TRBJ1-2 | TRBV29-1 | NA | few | TGCAGCGTTGAAACGGCAGGGAGTGGCTACACCTTC | CSVETAGSGYTF
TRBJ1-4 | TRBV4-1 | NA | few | TGCGCCAGCAGCCAAGAATCCTTGGAAAAACTGTTTTTT | CASSQESLEKLFF
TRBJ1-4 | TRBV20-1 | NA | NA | TGCAGTGCTGGCCCTAGGGGGACAACTAATGAAAAACTGTTTTTT | CSAGPRGTTNEKLFF
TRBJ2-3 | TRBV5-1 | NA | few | TGCGCCAGCAGCTTGGGGGGCGTGAGGGATACGCAGTATTTT | CASSLGGVRDTQYF
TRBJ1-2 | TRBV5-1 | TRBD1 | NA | TGCGCCAGCAGCTTGGAGTCAGGGGGAAAGTATGGCTACACCTTC | CASSLESGGKYGYTF
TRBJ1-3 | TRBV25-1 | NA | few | TGTGCCAGCAAACTGTCGGACGGGAGTTTT | CASKLSDGSF
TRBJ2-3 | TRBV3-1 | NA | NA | TGTGCCAGCAGCCAAGAGGCCGCGCAGTATTTT | CASSQEAAQYF
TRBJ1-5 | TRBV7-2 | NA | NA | TGTGCCAGCAGCCCTTACAATCAGCCCCAGCATTTT | CASSPYNQPQHF
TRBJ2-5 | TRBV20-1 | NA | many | TGCAGTGCTAGGGGGTGGCGGGGTTCCCAAGAGACCCAGTACTTC | CSARGWRGSQETQYF
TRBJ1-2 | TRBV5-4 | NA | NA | TGTGCCAGCAGCTTGTCGGCACCGGGAGTGAGATATGGCTACACCTTC | CASSLSAPGVRYGYTF
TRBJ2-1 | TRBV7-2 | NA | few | TGTGCCAGCAGCTTTGCCGGGGCGGGCAATGAGCAGTTCTTC | CASSFAGAGNEQFF
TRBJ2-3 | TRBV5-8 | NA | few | TGTGCCAGCAGCTTGATCCCAGATACGCAGTATTTT | CASSLIPDTQYF
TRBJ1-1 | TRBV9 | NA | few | TGTGCCAGCAGCCCACGCTCGCAGACCAACACTGAAGCTTTCTTT | CASSPRSQTNTEAFF
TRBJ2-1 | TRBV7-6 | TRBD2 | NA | TGTGCCAGCAGCCAACTAGCGGACTCAGACCATGAGCAGTTCTTC | CASSQLADSDHEQFF
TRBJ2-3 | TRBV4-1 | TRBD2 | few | TGCGCCAGCAGTTTTAGCGGGGGCGTTAGCACAGATACGCAGTATTTT | CASSFSGGVSTDTQYF
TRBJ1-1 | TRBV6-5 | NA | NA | TGTGCCAGCAGTTACTTACGGGGGGATGAAGCTTTCTTT | CASSYLRGDEAFF
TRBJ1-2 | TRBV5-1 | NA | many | TGCGCCAGCAGCTTGGAAGTGGAATCTAACTATGGCTACACCTTC | CASSLEVESNYGYTF
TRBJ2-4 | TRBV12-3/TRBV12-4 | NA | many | TGTGCCAGCAGTTTTGTGGCGGCGGACATTCAGTACTTC | CASSFVAADIQYF
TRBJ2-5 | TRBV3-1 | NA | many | TGTGCCAGCAGCCCCTCGGGAGCTCCGGAGACCCAGTACTTC | CASSPSGAPETQYF
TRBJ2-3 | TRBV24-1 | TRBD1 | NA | TGTGCCACCAGTGTTCCCTTGACAGGGGGCTTTGGAGATACGCAGTATTTT | CATSVPLTGGFGDTQYF
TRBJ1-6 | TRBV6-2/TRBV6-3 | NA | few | TGTGCCAGCAGTTACGGCCCGGGGGTCCGGAATTCACCCCTCCACTTT | CASSYGPGVRNSPLHF
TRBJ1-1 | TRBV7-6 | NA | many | TGTGCCAGCAGCTTAGGGATAATAGGGAGGACTGAAGCTTTCTTT | CASSLGIIGRTEAFF
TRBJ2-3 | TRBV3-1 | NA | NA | TGTGCCAGCAGCCAGGGTCCGAATACGCAGTATTTT | CASSQGPNTQYF